Below are 21 T cell receptor beta chains sequenced from a single sample in a study of cytomegalovirus exposure and HLA in healthy donors. PCR was performed using 60 Vbeta and 13 Jbeta primers. Using immunoSEQ multiplex PCR, the repertoire was profiled, and TCRdb retains in-frame clones only, with some absent. The sample has 120,000 or so clones; 74% are singletons. Sequencing used PBMCs. The origin of the receptors is a man in his forties in good health and CMV-seropositive.

The CDR3 DNA sequence: TGTGCCATCAGGGACAGGGACGTCTTCAATGAGCAGTTCTTC. As protein: CAIRDRDVFNEQFF. This chain joins TRBV10-3 and TRBJ2-1; TRBD1 agrees at 8 bases. Germline trimming cut 6 bases from V and 6 bases from J; bases unmatched to any gene: 7. The germline V gene encodes CDR1 ENHRY and CDR2 SYGVKD. This CDR3 spans 14 amino acids.

This chain connects TRBV27 to TRBJ1-2; D gene uncertain. Germline CDR1 MNHEY, CDR2 SMNVEV (reference sequence). The CDR3 is 13 residues long. Trimming shortened V by 6 bases and J by 8 bases, and 16 bases separated the two germline ends. The CDR3 loop is CASRPGGLWGYTF. In DNA form, the CDR3 reads TGTGCCAGCAGGCCGGGTGGATTGTGGGGCTACACCTTC.

The chain combines TRBV18 with TRBJ1-3, with 7 bases fitting TRBD1. This CDR3 has 14 amino acids. Losses at the gene ends were 5 bases for V and 2 bases for J; bases not matched to a gene: 3. The germline CDR1 and CDR2 sequences are KGHSH and LQKENI. Here the CDR3 DNA reads TGTGCCAGCTCAGCCGGGACAGCTGGAAACACCATATATTTT. Its protein product is CASSAGTAGNTIYF.

The chain has TRBV19 and TRBJ2-3, with 9 bases lining up with TRBD2. CDR1 LNHDA and CDR2 SQIVND come from the germline V gene (reference sequence). The CDR3 spans 15 residues. The V and J ends lost 6 bases and 4 bases, in that order; junction bases with no gene match: 8. The DNA of the CDR3 is TGTGCCAGTAGCACCGGGACTAGCTATTCAGATACGCAGTATTTT. Encoded protein: CASSTGTSYSDTQYF.

The rearrangement uses TRBV5-1 and TRBJ1-6; unclear D gene. This CDR3 comprises 12 residues. CDR1 SGHRS and CDR2 YFSETQ come from the germline V gene. Trimming cost V 1 base and J 12 bases, with 8 bases left between them. The DNA for the CDR3 is TGCGCCAGCAGCTTGACCGGGGAACCCCTCCACTTT. Amino acid sequence: CASSLTGEPLHF.

The CDR3 reads CASKKGQTYSPLHF. CDR3 nucleotide sequence: TGTGCCAGCAAGAAGGGACAGACTTATTCACCCCTCCACTTT. This chain uses TRBV6-1 with TRBJ1-6; 7 bases map to TRBD1. V dropped 7 bases and J dropped 8; count of bases not matched to a gene: 8. The CDR3 has 14 residues. CDR1 MNHNS and CDR2 SASEGT come from the germline V gene.

V is TRBV9 and J is TRBJ2-1; 8 positions agree with TRBD2. Germline lookup yields CDR1 SGDLS and CDR2 YYNGEE. Trimming took 0 bases from V and 8 from J; bases not matched to a gene: 4. This CDR3 has 14 residues. As DNA, the CDR3 is TGTGCCAGCAGCGTAGCGGGAGGGCCTTATGAGCAGTTCTTC. It is translated as CASSVAGGPYEQFF.

The gene calls are TRBV4-3 and TRBJ1-4, with 9 nucleotides matching TRBD1. V gave up 4 bases and J gave up 6 bases; unmatched junction bases: 3. The germline CDR1 and CDR2 sequences are LGHNA and YSLEER. CDR3 length: 14 amino acids. The CDR3 here is CASSLGQGYEKLFF. The CDR3 DNA reads as TGCGCCAGCAGCCTGGGACAGGGTTATGAAAAACTGTTTTTT.

V and J are TRBV7-2 and TRBJ2-7, with TRBD2 identical over 14 bases. The CDR3 has 15 residues. The germline V gene encodes CDR1 SGHTA and CDR2 FQGNSA. The V segment lost 5 bases and the J segment 5 bases; nucleotides outside the gene matches: 5. The DNA of the CDR3 is TGTGCCAGCAGCCCCCAGGGACTAGCGGGAGACGAGCAGTACTTC. Its translation: CASSPQGLAGDEQYF.

The rearrangement joins TRBV9 to TRBJ2-2, with no clear D. Germline CDR1 reads SGDLS; CDR2 reads YYNGEE. This CDR3 comprises 15 residues. Trimming cost V 2 bases and J 4 bases, with 12 bases left between them. DNA for the CDR3: TGTGCCAGCAGCGTGTCGACCCGAGGCACCGGGGAGCTGTTTTTT. Its translation is CASSVSTRGTGELFF. Based on the CDR3 plus reference TRBV9 and TRBJ2-2, the full variable domain is DSGVTQTPKHLITATGQRVTLRCSPRSGDLSVYWYQQSLDQGLQFLIQYYNGEERAKGNILERFSAQQFPDLHSELNLSSLELGDSALYFCASSVSTRGTGELFFGEGSRLTVL.

This clone has just one count. The chain has TRBV16 and TRBJ2-7, with a tentative D call TRBD1 (6 bases). V gave up 1 base and J gave up 2 bases, with 21 bases separating them. The CDR3 extends over 18 amino acids. The V gene's germline CDR1 is KGHSY and CDR2 FQNENV. For the CDR3, the DNA is TGTGCCAGCAGCCAATTGTTTGACCTTTCGGGACACCCCTACGAGCAGTACTTC. It yields the protein CASSQLFDLSGHPYEQYF.

The gene calls are TRBV6-5 and TRBJ2-7; 9 bases match TRBD1. The V gene's germline CDR1 is MNHEY and CDR2 SVGAGI. V shed 2 bases, J shed 2 bases, and the junction held 4 bases outside the gene matches. The CDR3 is 15 amino acids. The CDR3 DNA follows: TGTGCCAGCAGTTACAGGGGACAGGGTGCCTACGAGCAGTACTTC. It specifies CASSYRGQGAYEQYF.

The chain couples TRBV28 to TRBJ2-3; D is unresolved. CDR1 and CDR2 from the germline V gene are MDHEN and SYDVKM. Deletions cut 8 bases from V and 2 bases from J, with 11 bases between. The CDR3 covers 13 residues. DNA of the CDR3: TGTGCCAGCGGCCAGTTCCCCACAGATACGCAGTATTTT. Translating gives CASGQFPTDTQYF. Full variable domain (missing parts from reference TRBV28 and TRBJ2-3): DVKVTQSSRYLVKRTGEKVFLECVQDMDHENMFWYRQDPGLGLRLIYFSYDVKMKEKGDIPEGYSVSREKKERFSLILESASTNQTSMYLCASGQFPTDTQYFGPGTRLTVL.

The rearrangement uses TRBV5-1 and TRBJ2-7, with a tentative D call TRBD2 (6 bases). CDR1 SGHRS and CDR2 YFSETQ come from the germline V gene. The CDR3 totals 15 residues. Trimming left V 1 base short and J 3 bases short, with 14 bases between. CDR3 sequence reads: CASSLLASALYEQYF. CDR3 in DNA: TGCGCCAGCAGCTTGTTGGCTAGCGCGCTCTACGAGCAGTACTTC.

The chain recombines TRBV18 with TRBJ2-1; 13 positions agree with TRBD2. This CDR3 spans 16 amino acids. Per germline, CDR1 KGHSH and CDR2 LQKENI. V gave up 3 bases and J gave up 6 bases; unmatched junction bases: 5. CDR3 amino acids: CASSPTSGGITNEQFF. Here the CDR3 DNA reads TGTGCCAGCTCACCGACTAGCGGGGGGATAACCAATGAGCAGTTCTTC.

V usage is TRBV18 and J usage is TRBJ1-1; the D gene is possibly TRBD1 (5 bases). Germline V gene data show CDR1 as KGHSH and CDR2 as LQKENI. Trimming left V 6 bases short and J 1 base short, with 9 bases between. The CDR3 consists of 13 residues. This chain's CDR3 is CASSPGENTEAFF. CDR3 DNA sequence: TGTGCCAGCTCCCCGGGGGAGAACACTGAAGCTTTCTTT. Filled out from reference TRBV18 and TRBJ1-1, the complete variable domain reads NAGVMQNPRHLVRRRGQEARLRCSPMKGHSHVYWYRQLPEEGLKFMVYLQKENIIDESGMPKERFSAEFPKEGPSILRIQQVVRGDSAAYFCASSPGENTEAFFGQGTRLTVV.

CDR3 DNA: TGTGCCAGTAGTATCAGGGATCATAGCAATCAGCCCCAGCATTTT. Protein product: CASSIRDHSNQPQHF. The rearrangement joins TRBV19 to TRBJ1-5; TRBD1 is a possible D gene (5 bases). The germline V and J ends were trimmed by 3 bases and 0 bases, with 9 bases remaining between them. The CDR3 spans 15 residues. Germline V gene lookup returns CDR1 LNHDA and CDR2 SQIVND (reference sequence).

This sequence joins TRBV28 and TRBJ2-2; the D is unclear. Trimming cost V 5 bases and J 0 bases, with 7 bases left between them. The CDR3 extends over 14 amino acids. In germline, CDR1 is MDHEN, CDR2 SYDVKM. The CDR3, as DNA: TGTGCCAGCAGTCTCGTTACGAACACCGGGGAGCTGTTTTTT. Its protein product is CASSLVTNTGELFF.

This clone has a single count. The chain employs TRBV29-1 and TRBJ2-6; D is ambiguous. This CDR3 contains 12 residues. Germline values: CDR1 SQVTM, CDR2 ANQGSEA. V dropped 7 bases and J dropped 3 bases, with 7 bases sitting between them. CDR3 sequence reads: CSAVYGANVLTF. The DNA of the CDR3 is TGCAGCGCCGTGTATGGGGCCAACGTCCTGACTTTC.

A few counts support this clone. The chain employs TRBV7-9 and TRBJ1-2, with a possible D match to TRBD1 (5 bases). Germline V CDR1 and CDR2: SEHNR, FQNEAQ (reference sequence). Trimming removed 0 bases at V and 5 bases at J, with 13 bases between. The CDR3 is 15 residues long. The CDR3 nucleotides are TGTGCCAGCAGCTTAGCGTCCGCAGGGTTTTATGGCTACACCTTC. It codes for CASSLASAGFYGYTF.

The chain combines TRBV1 with TRBJ2-7; the table assigns TRBD1, which was not confirmed against the DNA. TRBV1 is given as a pseudogene. The CDR3 has 13 residues. CDR3 in DNA: TGCACCAGCAGCCCCTCAGGGGAGAGCGAGCAGTACTTC. Translation gives CTSSPSGESEQYF.